These 3 T cell receptor beta chains share one sample of origin, sequenced in a study of Tregs in tolerant kidney transplant recipients. The data were produced by immunoSEQ multiplex PCR, yet TCRdb's version contains in-frame clones alone and is incomplete. The sample holds around 21,000 clones, around 71% seen once. Antigens for these TCRs are unknown. Sequencing was done on a sample of Tregs from blood cultured with allogeneic cells. The receptors derive from a human donor in good health.

The chain couples TRBV6-6 to TRBJ2-1, with D perhaps TRBD1 (6 bases). This CDR3 is built from 14 residues. V was cut by 10 bases and J by 6 bases, with 19 bases left in between. Germline V gives CDR1 MNHNY, CDR2 SVGAGI (reference sequence). The CDR3 sequence is CATSRGLGGNEQFF. Written as DNA, the CDR3 is TGTGCCACCTCCAGAGGATTAGGGGGCAATGAGCAGTTCTTC.

Only a few counts were recorded for this clone. V gene TRBV18 combines with J gene TRBJ2-1, with a possible D match to TRBD1 (6 bases). V was clipped by 6 bases and J by 0 bases, with 15 bases between them. This CDR3 region has 16 residues. CDR1 and CDR2 from the germline V gene are KGHSH and LQKENI. The CDR3 loop is CASSRDRFNSYNEQFF. For the CDR3, the DNA is TGTGCCAGCTCCCGCGACAGGTTTAACTCCTACAATGAGCAGTTCTTC.

This clone came up a few times. The chain has TRBV2 and TRBJ2-3, with 11 bases fitting TRBD2. The V gene end was trimmed by 6 bases and the J gene end by 3 bases; junction bases not matched to a gene: 8. This CDR3 is built from 16 residues. Germline V gene lookup returns CDR1 SNHLY and CDR2 FYNNEI. CDR3 sequence: CASSLTSGGLTDTQYF. DNA of the CDR3: TGTGCCAGCAGCCTCACTAGCGGGGGTCTGACAGATACGCAGTATTTT.